The 21 T cell receptor beta chains reported below all come from one sample, sequenced in a study of blood T cell repertoires in COVID-19. Profiled with immunoSEQ multiplex PCR; TCRdb holds only in-frame clones, not every one. The data show a few hundred thousand clones, about four fifths seen once. The sample consisted of peripheral blood. Receptors originate from a woman aged 80 or older with acute or convalescent COVID-19.

This clone was counted once. The chain joins TRBV5-4 to TRBJ2-3; TRBD2 matches 7 bases. V lost 3 bases and J lost 3; bases outside the gene matches: 4. Germline V CDR1 and CDR2: SGHNT, YYREEE (reference sequence). The CDR3 consists of 14 residues. CDR3 coding DNA: TGTGCCAGCAGCTCAGGACTAGTAACAGATACGCAGTATTTT. Encoded protein: CASSSGLVTDTQYF.

The chain employs TRBV5-6 and TRBJ2-1, with 7 bases that match TRBD2. V lost 4 bases, J lost 0 bases, and 4 bases stayed unmatched. Germline V lookup: CDR1 SGHDT, CDR2 YYEEEE. The CDR3 is 15 residues long. The DNA for the CDR3 is TGTGCCAGCAGCCCTAGGACTAGCTCCTACAATGAGCAGTTCTTC. This encodes CASSPRTSSYNEQFF.

The V call is TRBV5-1, the J call TRBJ2-7, with 9 bases that match TRBD2. In germline, CDR1 is SGHRS, CDR2 YFSETQ. The CDR3 length is 15 residues. J lost 3 bases, V lost 3 bases, and 7 bases had no gene match. The DNA for the CDR3 is TGCGCCAGCAGCTCGACCAGCGGGAGGTTCTACGAGCAGTACTTC. It yields the protein CASSSTSGRFYEQYF.

V and J are TRBV18 and TRBJ2-1, with 9 bases fitting TRBD2. CDR3 length: 17 residues. The germline gives CDR1 KGHSH, CDR2 LQKENI. The trim removed 1 base at V and 0 bases at J, leaving 4 bases unmatched. The CDR3 coding sequence is TGTGCCAGCTCACCACTTAGCGGGGGAACCTCCTACAATGAGCAGTTCTTC. It codes for CASSPLSGGTSYNEQFF.

The chain links TRBV28 to TRBJ2-1; 11 bases map to TRBD2. Germline V gene sequence: CDR1 MDHEN, CDR2 SYDVKM. Trimming removed 7 bases from V and 4 bases from J; junction bases left unmatched: 6. This CDR3 region has 15 residues. The DNA for the CDR3 is TGTGCCAGCAATGTTGGACTAGCGGGTTACAATGAGCAGTTCTTC. Translation: CASNVGLAGYNEQFF.

The chain carries TRBV5-1 and TRBJ2-1; perhaps TRBD2 as D (5 bases). The CDR3 contains 13 residues. Germline V gene sequence: CDR1 SGHRS, CDR2 YFSETQ. V was cut by 5 bases and J by 8 bases, with 14 bases left in between. The CDR3 nucleotides are TGCGCCAGCAGGTTTGGGAGCAGCGATGAGCAGTTCTTC. Translating gives CASRFGSSDEQFF.

The chain has TRBV21-1 and TRBJ2-7; the table's D call, TRBD2, has no DNA check behind it. TRBV21-1 is labeled a pseudogene. The CDR3 loop spans 15 amino acids. The CDR3 region has the DNA TGTGCCAGCAGCAATCTAGCACCTAGGGTCAACGAGCAGTACTTC. The encoded protein is CASSNLAPRVNEQYF.

The J gene is TRBJ2-5, the V gene TRBV30; 7 bases are shared with TRBD2. The V gene's germline CDR1 is GTSNPN and CDR2 SVGIG (reference sequence). Losses at the gene ends were 0 bases for V and 7 bases for J; bases not matched to a gene: 5. The CDR3 has 13 amino acids. The CDR3 DNA reads as TGTGCCTGGAGTGTGAACCCGGGGGGGACCCAGTACTTC. As protein: CAWSVNPGGTQYF.

Comments on this clone: Different DNA sequences within this sample yield the same CDR3. CDR3 loop: CASSAGTAYSYEQYF. The CDR3 region has the DNA TGTGCCAGCAGCGCTGGGACAGCCTACTCCTACGAGCAGTACTTC. The chain links TRBV5-6 to TRBJ2-7; TRBD1 agrees at 7 bases. CDR1 and CDR2 from the germline V gene are SGHDT and YYEEEE. Trimming took 4 bases from V and 0 from J; bases not matched to a gene: 7. The CDR3 covers 15 residues.

The chain carries TRBV9 and TRBJ2-5; 9 nucleotides match TRBD2. V lost 0 bases, J lost 6 bases, and 6 bases stayed unmatched. Germline CDR1 SGDLS, CDR2 YYNGEE. CDR3 length: 15 amino acids. CDR3 sequence: CASSVAAGGPQTQYF. The CDR3 nucleotides read TGTGCCAGCAGCGTAGCGGCGGGGGGGCCACAGACCCAGTACTTC.

This chain joins TRBV29-1 and TRBJ2-1; 7 bases agree with TRBD2. Germline-derived CDR1 and CDR2 are SQVTM and ANQGSEA. With 4 bases clipped from V and 2 bases from J, the junction kept 5 bases outside the gene matches. The CDR3 consists of 14 residues. The chain's CDR3 is CSVVGGFPYNEQFF. In DNA form, the CDR3 reads TGCAGCGTTGTCGGGGGGTTCCCCTACAATGAGCAGTTCTTC.

The chain joins TRBV7-9 to TRBJ1-1; D unresolved. The CDR3 extends over 15 amino acids. V lost 5 bases, J lost 3 bases, and 16 bases lay in between. Germline lookup yields CDR1 SEHNR and CDR2 FQNEAQ (reference sequence). Written as DNA, the CDR3 is TGTGCCAGCAGCGCCATTGTAGGGAGCGACACTGAAGCTTTCTTT. The encoded protein is CASSAIVGSDTEAFF.

The J gene is TRBJ1-2, the V gene TRBV28; D gene unclear. V lost 3 bases and J 8 bases, leaving 10 bases between the germline ends. CDR1 MDHEN and CDR2 SYDVKM come from the germline V gene. The CDR3 covers 12 residues. As DNA, the CDR3 is TGTGCCAGCAGTTTCACGGTTTACGGCTACACCTTC. Translating gives CASSFTVYGYTF.

This chain connects TRBV13 to TRBJ1-6; D possibly corresponds to TRBD1 (5 bases). Germline CDR1 reads PRHDT; CDR2 reads FYEKMQ (reference sequence). Trimming removed 2 bases from V and 0 bases from J, with 11 bases in between. This CDR3 has 17 residues. The CDR3 protein is CASSLSRASSYNSPLHF. The CDR3 DNA reads as TGTGCCAGCAGCTTAAGCAGGGCAAGCTCCTATAATTCACCCCTCCACTTT.

The chain uses TRBV5-6 and TRBJ1-3; D is uncertain. V shed 0 bases and J shed 0 bases, with 4 bases lying between them. The CDR3 consists of 14 residues. The germline CDR1 and CDR2 sequences are SGHDT and YYEEEE. CDR3: CASSLVNSGNTIYF. The CDR3 DNA reads TGTGCCAGCAGCTTGGTCAACTCTGGAAACACCATATATTTT.

This chain uses TRBV27 with TRBJ2-3; 14 nucleotides align to TRBD2. V lost 3 bases, J lost 5 bases, and 4 bases stayed unmatched. The CDR3 is 16 amino acids. Germline CDR1 and CDR2: MNHEY and SMNVEV (reference sequence). The CDR3 protein is CASSFGTSGRLDTQYF. The CDR3 nucleotides are TGTGCCAGCAGTTTCGGGACTAGCGGGAGATTAGATACGCAGTATTTT.

This clone was found once. The chain has TRBV9 and TRBJ1-2, with a tentative D call TRBD1 (6 bases). V was trimmed by 3 bases and J by 1 base, leaving 13 bases between them. The CDR3 is 15 amino acids. The V gene's germline CDR1 is SGDLS and CDR2 YYNGEE. The CDR3 region is CASSARTADNYGYTF. For the CDR3, the DNA is TGTGCCAGCAGCGCCAGGACAGCCGATAACTATGGCTACACCTTC. The full variable domain, its missing parts supplied by reference TRBV9 and TRBJ1-2, is DSGVTQTPKHLITATGQRVTLRCSPRSGDLSVYWYQQSLDQGLQFLIQYYNGEERAKGNILERFSAQQFPDLHSELNLSSLELGDSALYFCASSARTADNYGYTFGSGTRLTVV.

The V and J genes are TRBV2 and TRBJ1-5, with 12 bases matching TRBD1. V lost 6 bases and J lost 5; bases outside the gene matches: 8. CDR1 SNHLY and CDR2 FYNNEI come from the germline V gene. There are 16 residues in the CDR3. CDR3 in DNA: TGTGCCAGCAGACGAACCGGGACAGGGGGCTATCAGCCCCAGCATTTT. Translating it yields CASRRTGTGGYQPQHF.

This clone was seen a single time. The chain is built from TRBV5-1 and TRBJ1-1; 10 bases agree with TRBD1. CDR1 is SGHRS, CDR2 YFSETQ, per germline. V was clipped by 3 bases and J by 6 bases; unmatched bases: 8. This CDR3 has 15 residues. CDR3 DNA sequence: TGCGCCAGCAGCTCAACAATGACAGGGGGCTCTGAAGCTTTCTTT. Its translation: CASSSTMTGGSEAFF.

The J gene is TRBJ1-5, the V gene TRBV15; 9 bases agree with TRBD1. From germline, CDR1 is LNHNV and CDR2 YYDKDF (reference sequence). CDR3 length: 16 residues. With V trimmed by 0 bases and J by 7 bases, 7 bases remained unmatched. The CDR3 DNA reads as TGTGCCACCAGCAGAGATGATGGACAGGGGCACCAGCCCCAGCATTTT. Amino acids: CATSRDDGQGHQPQHF.

V and J are TRBV2 and TRBJ1-1, with TRBD1 identical over 10 bases. The CDR3 is 14 amino acids. J gave up 4 bases and V 8 bases, and 7 bases lay outside the gene matches. In germline, CDR1 is SNHLY, CDR2 FYNNEI. The CDR3 region is CASQTGGGGTEAFF. The CDR3, as DNA: TGTGCCAGCCAGACAGGGGGCGGGGGCACTGAAGCTTTCTTT.